Listed below are T cell receptor beta chains from one sample, sequenced in a study of siplizumab effects on memory and regulatory T cells. Generated by immunoSEQ multiplex PCR, the TCRdb table keeps only in-frame clones and is missing some. The table lists some 62,000 clones, roughly 78% of them singletons. Specimen: memory CD4+ T cells sorted from blood. These receptors originate from a human donor in good health. CDR3s leave out the opening cysteine and the closing phenylalanine or tryptophan.

>TRBJ2-7|TRBV7-2
ASLSTGGSYEQY
>TRBJ2-3|TRBV7-6
ASSLSWEGTQY
>TRBJ2-1|TRBV11-3
ASSLAGGPYDEQF
>TRBJ2-3|TRBV4-1
ASSQESSGAISTDTQY
>TRBJ1-6|TRBV15
ATKPAARDNSPLH
>TRBJ1-1|TRBV14
ASSHRGVSNTEAF
>TRBJ2-1|TRBV6-6
ASSSTPGLADNEQF
>TRBJ2-7|TRBV10-3
AISGDRGLYEQY
>TRBJ2-5|TRBV5-4
ASHRDKQETQY
>TRBJ2-2|TRBV11-1
ASSSEVGAGELF
>TRBJ2-1|TRBV11-2
ASSLDITWGEQF
>TRBJ2-7|TRBV14
ASSQQRGYEQY
>TRBJ2-1|TRBV7-2
ASSWGTGYNEQF
>TRBJ2-1|TRBV7-2
ASSLEAGAGNFEQF
>TRBJ1-2|TRBV29-1
SVETPASNYGYT
>TRBJ2-5|TRBV15
ATSRFSGKKETQY
>TRBJ1-5|TRBV4-3
ASSREQGQPQH
>TRBJ2-2|TRBV9
ASSVWGTNTGELF
>TRBJ1-5|TRBV2
ASSVLTGTSNQPQH
>TRBJ1-4|TRBV6-1
ASRNPGQGNEKLF
>TRBJ2-5|TRBV28
ASSPGTGGRETQY
>TRBJ2-2|TRBV28
ASLGLADGELF
>TRBJ2-3|TRBV14
ASSQRTPLGGTDTQY
>TRBJ2-1|TRBV11-2
ASSLMGSLDEQF
>TRBJ1-1|TRBV28
ASRPASGNTEAF
>NA|TRBV5-6
ASNLGQGGHEQY
>TRBJ2-5|TRBV29-1
SVRQTQETQY
>TRBJ2-3|TRBV5-1
ASSLEEASTDTQY
>TRBJ2-7|TRBV2
ASWTSGVYEQY
>TRBJ2-3|TRBV5-1
ASSEGTSVRDTQY
>TRBJ1-5|TRBV28
ASSLEAGGFNQPQH
>TRBJ1-2|TRBV30
AWMRGVANYGYT
>TRBJ1-2|TRBV18
ASSHRDIRNYGYT
>TRBJ2-1|TRBV10-3
AISDPGTSGASNEQF
>TRBJ2-5|TRBV5-1
ASRTGQGRETQY
>TRBJ2-3|TRBV27
ASRRTARTDTQY
>TRBJ2-1|TRBV19
ASSGEEEQF
>TRBJ2-7|TRBV23-1
ASSPLANRGTHEQY
>TRBJ1-6|TRBV10-3
AISESSGTVNSPLH
>TRBJ1-2|TRBV6-5
ASRTTAYGYT
>TRBJ2-5|TRBV7-2
ASSTDSGGAGGTQY
>TRBJ1-2|TRBV21-1
ASSPRGLLTSNYGYT